This T cell receptor (beta chain) was obtained from a study of T-cell reconstitution after alpha-beta-depleted transplantation in children. The study's findings and limits: A year had passed since transplant, and T-cell counts and diversity by then came mostly from newly produced T cells. Two months or so post-transplant, alpha-beta T cells reportedly derived from several hundred expanded graft clones. The study traced high day-60 TCRbeta diversity in some patients to surviving recipient T cells and thymic progenitors.

Using unique molecular identifiers, the investigators prepared the TCRbeta library. TCRdb ran MiXCR on the PCR reads and lists one entry per CDR3 protein. The sample includes 200,000 or so distinct CDR3 sequences, roughly 6% seen only once; the top ten take 4.5%. Germline CDR1 reads MNHEY; CDR2 reads SVGEGT. J lost 6 bases, V lost 5 bases, and 17 bases had no gene match. This CDR3 has 18 amino acids. This clonotype was counted at least ten times. Its antigen is not known. This chain uses TRBV6-2 or TRBV6-3 with TRBJ2-1, with 9 nucleotides matching TRBD1. The sequencing used PBMCs, collected before TCRalphabeta/CD19-depleted stem cell transplant. This receptor was identified in a girl younger than two with combined immunodeficiency, due to receive a stem cell transplant. The CDR3 bases are TGTGCCAGCAGTCGTGGACCCGGGACAGGGTGGGGAAGCAATGAGCAGTTCTTC. Amino acids: CASSRGPGTGWGSNEQFF.